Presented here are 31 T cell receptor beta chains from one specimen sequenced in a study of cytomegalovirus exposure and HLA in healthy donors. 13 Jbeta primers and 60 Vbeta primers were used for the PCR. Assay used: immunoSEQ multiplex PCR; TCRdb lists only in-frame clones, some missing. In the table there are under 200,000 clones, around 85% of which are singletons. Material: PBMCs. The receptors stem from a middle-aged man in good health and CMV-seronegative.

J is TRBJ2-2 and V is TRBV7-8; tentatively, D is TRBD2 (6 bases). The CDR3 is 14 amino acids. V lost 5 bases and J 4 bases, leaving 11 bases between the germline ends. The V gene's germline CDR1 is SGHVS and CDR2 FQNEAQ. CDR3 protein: CASSPGTFTGELFF. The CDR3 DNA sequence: TGTGCCAGCAGCCCCGGGACTTTCACCGGGGAGCTGTTTTTT. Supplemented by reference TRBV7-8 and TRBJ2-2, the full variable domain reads GAGVSQSPRYKVAKRGQDVALRCDPISGHVSLFWYQQALGQGPEFLTYFQNEAQLDKSGLPSDRFFAERPEGSVSTLKIQRTQQEDSAVYLCASSPGTFTGELFFGEGSRLTVL.

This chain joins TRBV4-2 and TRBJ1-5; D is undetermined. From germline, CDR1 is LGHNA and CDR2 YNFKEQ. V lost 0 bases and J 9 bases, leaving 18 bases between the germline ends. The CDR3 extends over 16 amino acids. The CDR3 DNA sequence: TGTGCCAGCAGCCAAGAAGTTGCAGCCGCTCGGGTGCCCCAGCATTTT. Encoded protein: CASSQEVAAARVPQHF.

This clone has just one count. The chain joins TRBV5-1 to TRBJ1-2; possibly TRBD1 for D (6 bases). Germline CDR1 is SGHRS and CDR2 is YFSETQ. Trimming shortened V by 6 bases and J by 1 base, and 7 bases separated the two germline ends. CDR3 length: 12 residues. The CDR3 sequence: CASTDSNYGYTF. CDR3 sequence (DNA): TGCGCCAGCACGGACAGTAACTATGGCTACACCTTC.

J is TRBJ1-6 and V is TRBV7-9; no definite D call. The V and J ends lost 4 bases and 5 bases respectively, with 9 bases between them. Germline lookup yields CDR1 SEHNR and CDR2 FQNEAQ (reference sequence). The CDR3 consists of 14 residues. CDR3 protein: CASSSDYNNSPLHF. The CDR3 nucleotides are TGTGCCAGCAGCTCGGACTACAATAATTCACCCCTCCACTTT.

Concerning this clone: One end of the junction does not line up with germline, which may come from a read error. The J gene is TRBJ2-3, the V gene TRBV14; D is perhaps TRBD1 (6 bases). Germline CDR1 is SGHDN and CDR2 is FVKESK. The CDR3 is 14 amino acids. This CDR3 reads CVSSQDWGRGTQYF. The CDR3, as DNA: TGTGTCAGCAGCCAAGATTGGGGGCGCGGTACGCAGTATTTT.

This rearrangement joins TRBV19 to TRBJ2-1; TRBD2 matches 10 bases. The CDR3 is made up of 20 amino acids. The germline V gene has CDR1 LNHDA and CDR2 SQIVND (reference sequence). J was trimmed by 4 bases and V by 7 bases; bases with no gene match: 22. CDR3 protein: CASTPRALAGAQLGYNEQFF. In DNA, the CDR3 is TGTGCCAGTACCCCCAGGGCGCTAGCGGGGGCTCAGCTCGGTTACAATGAGCAGTTCTTC.

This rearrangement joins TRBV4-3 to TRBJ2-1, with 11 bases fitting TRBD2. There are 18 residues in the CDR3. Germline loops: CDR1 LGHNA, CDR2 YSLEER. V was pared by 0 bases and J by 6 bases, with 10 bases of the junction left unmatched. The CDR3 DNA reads TGCGCCAGCAGCCAAGATAGGCTAGCGGGGGGATCTTTCAATGAGCAGTTCTTC. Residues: CASSQDRLAGGSFNEQFF.

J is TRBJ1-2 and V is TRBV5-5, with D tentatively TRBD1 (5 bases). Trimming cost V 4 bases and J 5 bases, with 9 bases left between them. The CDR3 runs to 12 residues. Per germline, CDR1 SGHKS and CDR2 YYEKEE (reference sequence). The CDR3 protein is CASSPRDYGYTF. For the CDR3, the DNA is TGTGCCAGCAGCCCCAGGGATTATGGCTACACCTTC.

The CDR3 DNA follows: TGTGCCAGCAAGGGACAGGGGCCTTCTAGGGAGCAGTACTTC. It specifies CASKGQGPSREQYF. The rearrangement joins TRBV2 to TRBJ2-7, with 10 bases that match TRBD1. The V gene end was trimmed by 7 bases and the J gene end by 7 bases; junction bases not matched to a gene: 10. Germline assignment: CDR1 SNHLY and CDR2 FYNNEI. CDR3 length: 14 residues.

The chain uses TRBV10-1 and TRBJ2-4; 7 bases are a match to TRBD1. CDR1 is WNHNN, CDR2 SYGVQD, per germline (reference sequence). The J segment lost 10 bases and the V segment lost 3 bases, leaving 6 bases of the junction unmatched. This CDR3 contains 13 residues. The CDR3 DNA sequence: TGCGCCAGCAGTGATGGGACAGACCCTATTCAGTACTTC. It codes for CASSDGTDPIQYF.

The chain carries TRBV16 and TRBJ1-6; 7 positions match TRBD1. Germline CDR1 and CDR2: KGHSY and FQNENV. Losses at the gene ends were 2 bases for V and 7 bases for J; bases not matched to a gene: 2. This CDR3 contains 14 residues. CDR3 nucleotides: TGTGCCAGCAGCCAACCGGACAGGAATTCACCCCTCCACTTT. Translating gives CASSQPDRNSPLHF.

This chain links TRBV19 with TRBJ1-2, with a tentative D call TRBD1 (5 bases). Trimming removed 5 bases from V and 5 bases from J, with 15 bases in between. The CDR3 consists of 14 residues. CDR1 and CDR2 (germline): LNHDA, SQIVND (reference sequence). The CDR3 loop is CASSPGHLVYGYTF. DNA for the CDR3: TGTGCCAGTAGTCCCGGACACCTCGTGTATGGCTACACCTTC. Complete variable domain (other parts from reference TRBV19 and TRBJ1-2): DGGITQSPKYLFRKEGQNVTLSCEQNLNHDAMYWYRQDPGQGLRLIYYSQIVNDFQKGDIAEGYSVSREKKESFPLTVTSAQKNPTAFYLCASSPGHLVYGYTFGSGTRLTVV.

CDR3 sequence (DNA): TGTGCCAGCAGCCAACGCAGGGCGGACGGCTACACCTTC. It encodes CASSQRRADGYTF. This sequence joins TRBV14 and TRBJ1-2; tentative D call: TRBD1 (5 bases). Germline V gives CDR1 SGHDN, CDR2 FVKESK. Trimming shortened V by 2 bases and J by 8 bases, and 12 bases separated the two germline ends. This CDR3 spans 13 amino acids. Variable domain in full (rest from reference TRBV14 and TRBJ1-2): EAGVTQFPSHSVIEKGQTVTLRCDPISGHDNLYWYRRVMGKEIKFLLHFVKESKQDESGMPNNRFLAERTGGTYSTLKVQPAELEDSGVYFCASSQRRADGYTFGSGTRLTVV.

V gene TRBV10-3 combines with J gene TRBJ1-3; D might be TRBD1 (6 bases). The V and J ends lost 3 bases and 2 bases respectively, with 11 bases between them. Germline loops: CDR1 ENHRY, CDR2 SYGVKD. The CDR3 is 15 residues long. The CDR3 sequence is CAISDPGQTGNTIYF. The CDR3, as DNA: TGTGCCATCAGTGATCCAGGACAGACTGGAAACACCATATATTTT.

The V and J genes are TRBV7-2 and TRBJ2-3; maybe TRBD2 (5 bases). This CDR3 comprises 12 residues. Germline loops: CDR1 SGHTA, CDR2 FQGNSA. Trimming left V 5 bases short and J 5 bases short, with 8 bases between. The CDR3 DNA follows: TGTGCCAGCAGCCCGGGGAGAGATACGCAGTATTTT. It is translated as CASSPGRDTQYF.

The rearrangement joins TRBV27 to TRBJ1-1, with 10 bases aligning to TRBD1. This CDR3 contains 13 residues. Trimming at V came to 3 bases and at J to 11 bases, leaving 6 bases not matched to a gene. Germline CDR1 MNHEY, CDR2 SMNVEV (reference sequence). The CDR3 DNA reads TGTGCCAGCAGTTTCCCCGGGACAGGGGTTGCTTTCTTT. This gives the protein CASSFPGTGVAFF.

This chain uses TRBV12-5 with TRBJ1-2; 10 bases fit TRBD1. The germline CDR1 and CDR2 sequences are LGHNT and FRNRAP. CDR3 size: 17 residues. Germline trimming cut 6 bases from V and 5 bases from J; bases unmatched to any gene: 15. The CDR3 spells CASGLPERDRGKYGYTF. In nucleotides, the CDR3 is TGTGCTAGTGGCCTTCCCGAAAGGGACAGGGGAAAATATGGCTACACCTTC.

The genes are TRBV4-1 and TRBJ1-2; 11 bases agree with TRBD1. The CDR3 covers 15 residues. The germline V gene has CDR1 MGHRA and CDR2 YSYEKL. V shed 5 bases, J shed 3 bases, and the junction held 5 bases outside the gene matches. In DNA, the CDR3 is TGCGCCAGCAGCGTGGGACAGGGGGGAGACTATGGCTACACCTTC. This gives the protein CASSVGQGGDYGYTF.

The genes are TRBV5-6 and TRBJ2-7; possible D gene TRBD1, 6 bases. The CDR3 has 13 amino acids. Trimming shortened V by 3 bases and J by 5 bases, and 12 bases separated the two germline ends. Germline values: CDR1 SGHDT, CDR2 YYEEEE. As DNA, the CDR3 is TGTGCCAGCAGCTCCGGGACAAGTAACGAGCAGTACTTC. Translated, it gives CASSSGTSNEQYF.

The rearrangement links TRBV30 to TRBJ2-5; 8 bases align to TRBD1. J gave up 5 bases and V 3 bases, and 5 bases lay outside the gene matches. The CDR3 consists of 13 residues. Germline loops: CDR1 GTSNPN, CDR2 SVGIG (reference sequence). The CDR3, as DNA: TGTGCCTGGAGCAGGGGGCTTGGGGAGACCCAGTACTTC. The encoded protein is CAWSRGLGETQYF. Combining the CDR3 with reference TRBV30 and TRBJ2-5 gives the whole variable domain SQTIHQWPATLVQPVGSPLSLECTVEGTSNPNLYWYRQAAGRGLQLLFYSVGIGQISSEVPQNLSASRPQDRQFILSSKKLLLSDSGFYLCAWSRGLGETQYFGPGTRLLVL.

As DNA, the CDR3 is TGTGCCAGCAGTGACTCGGGGGGGCTAGCCAAAAACATTCAGTACTTC. Protein product: CASSDSGGLAKNIQYF. V gene TRBV2 combines with J gene TRBJ2-4, with TRBD2 identical over 8 bases. The CDR3 runs 16 residues. With 3 bases clipped from V and 0 bases from J, the junction kept 4 bases outside the gene matches. Germline CDR1 and CDR2: SNHLY and FYNNEI.

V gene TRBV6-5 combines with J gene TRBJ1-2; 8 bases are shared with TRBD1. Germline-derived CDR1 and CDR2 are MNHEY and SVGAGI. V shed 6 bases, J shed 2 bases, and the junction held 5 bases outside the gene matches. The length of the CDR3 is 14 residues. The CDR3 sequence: CASRYRGLNYGYTF. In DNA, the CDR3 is TGTGCCAGCAGATACAGGGGGTTGAACTATGGCTACACCTTC.

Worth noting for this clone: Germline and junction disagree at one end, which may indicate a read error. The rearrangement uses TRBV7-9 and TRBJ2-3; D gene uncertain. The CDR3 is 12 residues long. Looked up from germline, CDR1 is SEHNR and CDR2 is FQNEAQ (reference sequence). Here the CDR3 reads CSSSLSTDTQYF. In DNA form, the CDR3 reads TGTTCCAGCAGCTTGTCAACAGATACGCAGTATTTT.

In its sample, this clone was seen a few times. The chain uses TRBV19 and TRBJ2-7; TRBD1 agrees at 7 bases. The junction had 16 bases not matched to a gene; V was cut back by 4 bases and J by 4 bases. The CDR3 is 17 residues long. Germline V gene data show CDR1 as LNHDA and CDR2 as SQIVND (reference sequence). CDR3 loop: CASSKIRGGPSPYEQYF. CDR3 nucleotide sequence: TGTGCCAGTAGTAAGATTCGAGGGGGCCCGAGCCCTTACGAGCAGTACTTC.

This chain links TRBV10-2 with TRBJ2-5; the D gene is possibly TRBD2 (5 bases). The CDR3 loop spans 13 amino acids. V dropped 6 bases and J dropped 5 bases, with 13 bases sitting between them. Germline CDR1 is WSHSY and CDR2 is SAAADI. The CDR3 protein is CASREPSIETQYF. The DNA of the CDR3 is TGCGCCAGCAGAGAGCCTAGCATCGAGACCCAGTACTTC.

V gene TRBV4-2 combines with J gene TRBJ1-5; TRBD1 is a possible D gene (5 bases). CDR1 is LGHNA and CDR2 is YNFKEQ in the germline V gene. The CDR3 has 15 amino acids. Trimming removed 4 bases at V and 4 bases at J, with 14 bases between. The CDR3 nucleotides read TGTGCCAGCAGCCGAGCGAGTACAGGTAATCAGCCCCAGCATTTT. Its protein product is CASSRASTGNQPQHF.

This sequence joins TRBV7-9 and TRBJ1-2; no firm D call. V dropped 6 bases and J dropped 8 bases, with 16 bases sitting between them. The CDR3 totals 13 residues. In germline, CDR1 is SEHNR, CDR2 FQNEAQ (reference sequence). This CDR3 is CASSFGREGGYTF. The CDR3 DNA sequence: TGTGCCAGCAGTTTTGGACGGGAAGGGGGCTACACCTTC.

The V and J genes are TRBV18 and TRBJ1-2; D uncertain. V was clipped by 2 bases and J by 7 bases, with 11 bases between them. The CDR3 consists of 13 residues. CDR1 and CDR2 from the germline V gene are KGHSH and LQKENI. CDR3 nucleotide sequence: TGTGCCAGCTCACCAGGGGAAGAGGGTGGCTACACCTTC. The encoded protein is CASSPGEEGGYTF.

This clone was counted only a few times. The CDR3 here is CASSLEGAPNNEQFF. DNA of the CDR3: TGCGCCAGCAGCTTGGAGGGAGCTCCCAACAATGAGCAGTTCTTC. J is TRBJ2-1 and V is TRBV5-1; perhaps TRBD2 as D (5 bases). CDR1 and CDR2 (germline): SGHRS, YFSETQ. V was shortened by 0 bases and J by 5 bases, with 12 bases between the two germline ends. This CDR3 region has 15 residues.

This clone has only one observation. CDR3 in amino acids: CAWSEGSNQPQHF. The CDR3 DNA follows: TGTGCCTGGAGTGAGGGGTCAAATCAGCCCCAGCATTTT. The chain recombines TRBV30 with TRBJ1-5, with a tentative D call TRBD1 (5 bases). Looked up from germline, CDR1 is GTSNPN and CDR2 is SVGIG (reference sequence). This CDR3 region has 13 residues. V lost 1 base and J 4 bases, leaving 8 bases between the germline ends.

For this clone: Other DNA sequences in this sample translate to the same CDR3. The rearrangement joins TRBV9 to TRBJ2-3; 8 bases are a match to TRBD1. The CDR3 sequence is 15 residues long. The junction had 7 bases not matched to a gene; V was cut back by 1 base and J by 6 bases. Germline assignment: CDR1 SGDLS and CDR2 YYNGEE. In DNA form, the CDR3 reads TGTGCCAGCAGCGTAACGGACAGGGACACGGATACGCAGTATTTT. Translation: CASSVTDRDTDTQYF.